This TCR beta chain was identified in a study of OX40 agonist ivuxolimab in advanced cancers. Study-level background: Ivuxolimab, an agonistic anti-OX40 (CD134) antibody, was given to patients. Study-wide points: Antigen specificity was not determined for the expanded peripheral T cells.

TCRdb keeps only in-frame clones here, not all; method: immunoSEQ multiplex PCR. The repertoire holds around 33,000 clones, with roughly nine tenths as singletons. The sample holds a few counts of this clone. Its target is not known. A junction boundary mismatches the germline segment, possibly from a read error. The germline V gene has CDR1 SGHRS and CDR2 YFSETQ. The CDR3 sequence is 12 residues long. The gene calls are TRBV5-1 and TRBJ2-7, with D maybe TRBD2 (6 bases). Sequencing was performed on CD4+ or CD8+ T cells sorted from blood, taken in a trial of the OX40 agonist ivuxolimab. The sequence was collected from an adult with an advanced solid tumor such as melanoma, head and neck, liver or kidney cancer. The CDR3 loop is CASSPLGLTAHF. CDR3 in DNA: TGCGCCAGCAGCCCCCTGGGACTCACCGCGCACTTC.